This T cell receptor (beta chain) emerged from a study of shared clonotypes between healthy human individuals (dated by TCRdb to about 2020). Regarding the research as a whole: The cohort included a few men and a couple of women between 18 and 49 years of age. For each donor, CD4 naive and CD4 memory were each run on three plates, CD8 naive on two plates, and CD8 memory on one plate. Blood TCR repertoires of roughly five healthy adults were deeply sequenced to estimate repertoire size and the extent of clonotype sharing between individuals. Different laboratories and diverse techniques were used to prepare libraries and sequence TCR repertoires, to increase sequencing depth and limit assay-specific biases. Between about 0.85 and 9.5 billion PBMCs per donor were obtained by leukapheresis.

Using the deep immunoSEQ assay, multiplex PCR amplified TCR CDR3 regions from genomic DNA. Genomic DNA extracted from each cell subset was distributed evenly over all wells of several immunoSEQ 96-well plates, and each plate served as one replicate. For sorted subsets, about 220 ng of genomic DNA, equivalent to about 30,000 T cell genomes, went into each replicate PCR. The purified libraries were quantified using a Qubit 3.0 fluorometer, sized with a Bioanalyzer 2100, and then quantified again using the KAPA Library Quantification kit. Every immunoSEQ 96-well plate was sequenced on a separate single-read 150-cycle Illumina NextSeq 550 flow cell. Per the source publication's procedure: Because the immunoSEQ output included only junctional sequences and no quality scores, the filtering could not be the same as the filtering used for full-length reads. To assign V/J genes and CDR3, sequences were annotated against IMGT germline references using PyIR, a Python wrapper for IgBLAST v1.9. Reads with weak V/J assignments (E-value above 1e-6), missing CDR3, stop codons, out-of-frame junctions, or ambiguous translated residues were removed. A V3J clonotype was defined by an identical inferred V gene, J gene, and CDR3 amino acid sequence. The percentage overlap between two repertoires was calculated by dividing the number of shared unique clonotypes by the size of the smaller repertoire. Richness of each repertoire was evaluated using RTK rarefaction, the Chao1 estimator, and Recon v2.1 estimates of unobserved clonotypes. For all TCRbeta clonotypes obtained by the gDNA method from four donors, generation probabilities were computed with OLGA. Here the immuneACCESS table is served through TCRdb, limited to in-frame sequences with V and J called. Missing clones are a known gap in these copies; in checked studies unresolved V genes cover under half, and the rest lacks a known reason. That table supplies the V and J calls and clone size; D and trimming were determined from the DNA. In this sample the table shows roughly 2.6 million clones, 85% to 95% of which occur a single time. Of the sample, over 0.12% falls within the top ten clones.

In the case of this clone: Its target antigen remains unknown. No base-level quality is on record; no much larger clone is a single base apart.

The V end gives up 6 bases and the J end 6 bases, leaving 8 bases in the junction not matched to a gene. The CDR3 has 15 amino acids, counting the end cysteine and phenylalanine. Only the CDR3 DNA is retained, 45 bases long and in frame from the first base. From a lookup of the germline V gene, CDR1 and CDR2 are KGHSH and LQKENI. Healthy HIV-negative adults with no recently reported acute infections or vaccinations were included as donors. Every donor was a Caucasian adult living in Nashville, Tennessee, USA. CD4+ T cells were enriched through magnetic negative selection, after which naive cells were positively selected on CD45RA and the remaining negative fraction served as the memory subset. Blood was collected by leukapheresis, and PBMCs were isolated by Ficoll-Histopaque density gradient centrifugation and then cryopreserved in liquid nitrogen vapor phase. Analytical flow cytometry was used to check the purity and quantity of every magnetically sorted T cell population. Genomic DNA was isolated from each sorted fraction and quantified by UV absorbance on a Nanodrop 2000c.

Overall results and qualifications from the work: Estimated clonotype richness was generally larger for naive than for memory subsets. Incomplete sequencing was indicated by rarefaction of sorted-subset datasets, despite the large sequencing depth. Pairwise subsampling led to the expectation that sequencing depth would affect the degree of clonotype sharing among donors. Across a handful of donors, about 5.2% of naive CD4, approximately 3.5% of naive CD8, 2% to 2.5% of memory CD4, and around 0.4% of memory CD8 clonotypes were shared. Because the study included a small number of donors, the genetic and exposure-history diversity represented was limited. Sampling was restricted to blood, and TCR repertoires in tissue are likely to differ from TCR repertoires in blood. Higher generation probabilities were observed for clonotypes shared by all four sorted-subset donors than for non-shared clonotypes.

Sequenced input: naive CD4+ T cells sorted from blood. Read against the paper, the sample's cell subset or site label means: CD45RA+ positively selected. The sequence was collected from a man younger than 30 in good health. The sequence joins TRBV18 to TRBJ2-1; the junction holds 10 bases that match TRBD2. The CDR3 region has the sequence CASSLAGAETNEQFF. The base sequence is TGTGCCAGCTCGCTAGCGGGGGCAGAGACCAATGAGCAGTTCTTC.